This TCR beta chain was retrieved from a study of identical twins. The germline V gene has CDR1 SQVTM and CDR2 ANQGSEA. The CDR3 length is 13 residues. V was trimmed by 5 bases and J by 4 bases, leaving 14 bases between them. A remark on this clonotype: Antigen specificity is unknown.

General study points: Twins shared beta out-of-frame sequences in excess, but this excess was weaker.

Unique molecular identifiers were in the cDNA, with template-switch universal primer binding. Each CDR3 protein gets one entry after TCRdb re-called the 5' RACE reads with MiXCR. The sample consists of more than 1.5 million distinct CDR3 sequences, roughly a third of them appearing once. The sequenced material came from cord blood. The chain employs TRBV29-1 and TRBJ1-1, with D hard to call. The TCR originated in a newborn girl in good health. The DNA of the CDR3 is TGCAGCGTTCCAGAGGCCCAAACCACTGAAGCTTTCTTT. Protein product: CSVPEAQTTEAFF.